This T cell receptor beta chain appears in the sequencing data of a study of CD8+ T cells in alopecia areata. Study summary: Severity of treated patients was scored by affected scalp percentage.

From germline, CDR1 is SGHNT and CDR2 YENEEA. The CDR3 length is 15 residues. Trimming stripped 4 bases from V and 7 bases from J, with 17 bases between. Treatment denoted: oral pan-JAK inhibitor, 5-10 mg twice daily. PBMCs served as the source from which CD4+ and CD8+ T cells were sorted. Reverse transcription of extracted RNA yielded cDNA, which provided the sequencing template. The data were produced by immunoSEQ multiplex PCR, yet TCRdb's version contains in-frame clones alone and is incomplete. The sample includes around 210,000 clones, 64% of them seen just once. Specimen: CD4+ T cells sorted from blood, collected at week 4, from a patient treated with tofacitinib. This sequence originates from a human donor with alopecia areata. The J gene is TRBJ1-5, the V gene TRBV11-3, with D tentatively TRBD1 (5 bases). The CDR3 reads CASSYMDKRRQPQHF. Here the CDR3 DNA reads TGTGCCAGCAGCTACATGGACAAGCGTAGGCAGCCCCAGCATTTT.